This T cell receptor (beta chain) appears in the sequencing data of a study of patients and donors after allogeneic stem cell transplantation. The CDR3 totals 15 residues. Trimming removed 4 bases at V and 0 bases at J, with 13 bases between. Per germline, CDR1 SGHRS and CDR2 YFSETQ. TCRdb processed the RT-PCR reads anew with MiXCR; each CDR3 protein has one entry. Among some 150,000 distinct CDR3 sequences listed, approximately 40% were seen once. The receptor was isolated from a human donor who was either an allogeneic HSCT recipient or a stem cell or donor lymphocyte infusion donor (not recorded which). It is not recorded whose cells these are; they may come from a transplant donor. Sequenced input: blood, either unsorted or a sorted T cell fraction (not recorded which). V gene TRBV5-1 combines with J gene TRBJ1-2; the D gene is possibly TRBD1 (5 bases). The chain's CDR3 is CASSRTEGTNYGYTF. CDR3 coding DNA: TGCGCCAGCAGCCGTACGGAGGGGACTAACTATGGCTACACCTTC.